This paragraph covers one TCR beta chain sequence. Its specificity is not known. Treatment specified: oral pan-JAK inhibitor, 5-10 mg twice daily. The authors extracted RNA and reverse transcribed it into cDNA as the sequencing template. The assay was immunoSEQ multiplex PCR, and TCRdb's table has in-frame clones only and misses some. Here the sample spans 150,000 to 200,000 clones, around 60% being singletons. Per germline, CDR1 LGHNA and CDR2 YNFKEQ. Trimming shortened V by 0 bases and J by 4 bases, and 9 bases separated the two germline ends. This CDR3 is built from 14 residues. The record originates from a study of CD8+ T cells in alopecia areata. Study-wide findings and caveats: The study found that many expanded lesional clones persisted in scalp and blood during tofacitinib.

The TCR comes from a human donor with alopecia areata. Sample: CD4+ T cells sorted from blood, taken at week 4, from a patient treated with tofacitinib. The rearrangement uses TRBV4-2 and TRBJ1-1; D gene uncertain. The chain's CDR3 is CASSQEGMGTEAFF. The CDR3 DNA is TGTGCCAGCAGCCAAGAGGGGATGGGCACTGAAGCTTTCTTT.